Presented here are 21 T cell receptor beta chains from one specimen sequenced in a study of OX40 agonist ivuxolimab in advanced cancers. TCRdb keeps only in-frame clones here, not all; method: immunoSEQ multiplex PCR. The table includes approximately 20,000 clones, around 79% detected once. The starting material was CD4+ or CD8+ T cells sorted from blood, obtained in a trial of the OX40 agonist ivuxolimab. The origin of the receptors is an adult with an advanced solid tumor such as melanoma, head and neck, liver or kidney cancer.

The chain uses TRBV9 and TRBJ2-2; 12 bases fit TRBD2. V was pared by 0 bases and J by 4 bases, with 1 base of the junction left unmatched. Germline lookup yields CDR1 SGDLS and CDR2 YYNGEE. This CDR3 has 16 residues. CDR3 sequence reads: CASSVEGLAGTGELFF. The CDR3, as DNA: TGTGCCAGCAGCGTAGAGGGACTAGCGGGCACCGGGGAGCTGTTTTTT.

V gene TRBV30 combines with J gene TRBJ1-1; a weak D match, TRBD1 (6 bases). Germline CDR1 is GTSNPN and CDR2 is SVGIG (reference sequence). V was trimmed by 3 bases and J by 0 bases, leaving 14 bases between them. The CDR3 runs 15 residues. The CDR3 sequence is CAWSRGQLLNTEAFF. The DNA for the CDR3 is TGTGCCTGGAGCCGGGGACAACTCTTGAACACTGAAGCTTTCTTT.

The CDR3 nucleotides read TGTGCCAGCTCACCCCAACCGGGACTAGCGAACAACAATGAGCAGTTCTTC. Its protein product is CASSPQPGLANNNEQFF. This chain uses TRBV18 with TRBJ2-1; TRBD2 aligns across 10 bases. The CDR3 consists of 17 residues. Germline loops: CDR1 KGHSH, CDR2 LQKENI. V gave up 3 bases and J gave up 5 bases; unmatched junction bases: 10. Combining the CDR3 with reference TRBV18 and TRBJ2-1 gives the whole variable domain NAGVMQNPRHLVRRRGQEARLRCSPMKGHSHVYWYRQLPEEGLKFMVYLQKENIIDESGMPKERFSAEFPKEGPSILRIQQVVRGDSAAYFCASSPQPGLANNNEQFFGPGTRLTVL.

The chain employs TRBV5-1 and TRBJ2-5; 13 bases are a match to TRBD2. Gene TRBJ2-7 matches the end of the DNA better, so the J call may be wrong. Germline assignment: CDR1 SGHRS and CDR2 YFSETQ. This CDR3 is 16 amino acids long. CDR3 in amino acids: CASSLDGTSGAYEQYF. The CDR3, as DNA: TGCGCCAGCAGCTTGGATGGGACTAGCGGGGCCTACGAGCAGTACTTC.

The chain recombines TRBV30 with TRBJ1-1, with D possibly TRBD1 on 5 matching bases. Germline values: CDR1 GTSNPN, CDR2 SVGIG (reference sequence). Trimming removed 5 bases at V and 1 base at J, with 8 bases between. This CDR3 is built from 12 residues. The DNA of the CDR3 is TGTGCCTGGGGGACCTCGAACACTGAAGCTTTCTTT. Its translation is CAWGTSNTEAFF. Full variable domain (outside the CDR3, taken from reference TRBV30 and TRBJ1-1): SQTIHQWPATLVQPVGSPLSLECTVEGTSNPNLYWYRQAAGRGLQLLFYSVGIGQISSEVPQNLSASRPQDRQFILSSKKLLLSDSGFYLCAWGTSNTEAFFGQGTRLTVV.

The chain is built from TRBV7-9 and TRBJ1-1; D gene ambiguous. V lost 1 base and J 4 bases, leaving 13 bases between the germline ends. Germline V CDR1 and CDR2: SEHNR, FQNEAQ (reference sequence). The CDR3 has 15 residues. CDR3 amino acids: CASSLVRGIGTEAFF. The CDR3 bases are TGTGCCAGCAGCTTAGTACGGGGAATTGGCACTGAAGCTTTCTTT.

The rearrangement links TRBV19 to TRBJ2-7, with D maybe TRBD2 (7 bases). The germline V gene has CDR1 LNHDA and CDR2 SQIVND (reference sequence). V was shortened by 5 bases and J by 0 bases, with 11 bases between the two germline ends. The CDR3 consists of 14 residues. CDR3: CASSSGGASYEQYF. CDR3 DNA sequence: TGTGCCAGTAGTTCGGGGGGCGCCTCCTACGAGCAGTACTTC.

The CDR3 nucleotides are TGTGCCAGCAGCCCCCTGGGGGGGATCTCCTACGAGCAGTACTTC. Protein: CASSPLGGISYEQYF. The chain has TRBV7-8 and TRBJ2-7; 7 nucleotides line up with TRBD2. With V trimmed by 5 bases and J by 0 bases, 7 bases remained unmatched. Germline CDR1 reads SGHVS; CDR2 reads FQNEAQ. This CDR3 is built from 15 residues. Drawing the rest from reference TRBV7-8 and TRBJ2-7, the complete variable domain is GAGVSQSPRYKVAKRGQDVALRCDPISGHVSLFWYQQALGQGPEFLTYFQNEAQLDKSGLPSDRFFAERPEGSVSTLKIQRTQQEDSAVYLCASSPLGGISYEQYFGPGTRLTVT.

The chain employs TRBV5-4 and TRBJ2-7; a possible D gene is TRBD1 (6 bases). The CDR3 runs to 16 residues. Looked up from germline, CDR1 is SGHNT and CDR2 is YYREEE (reference sequence). Trimming cost V 1 base and J 0 bases, with 14 bases left between them. CDR3 nucleotide sequence: TGTGCCAGCAGCTTGTTAGTAGGGACACTCTCCTACGAGCAGTACTTC. It translates to CASSLLVGTLSYEQYF.

The rearrangement uses TRBV27 and TRBJ2-7; D is unresolved. Germline V gene sequence: CDR1 MNHEY, CDR2 SMNVEV (reference sequence). This CDR3 contains 14 residues. The germline V and J ends were trimmed by 0 bases and 7 bases, with 13 bases remaining between them. The CDR3 sequence: CASSLSNRAGEQYF. The CDR3 nucleotides read TGTGCCAGCAGTTTATCGAATCGGGCCGGGGAGCAGTACTTC.

The chain joins TRBV16 to TRBJ2-1, with 7 bases aligning to TRBD2. The CDR3 contains 17 residues. The germline gives CDR1 KGHSY, CDR2 FQNENV. J lost 2 bases, V lost 1 base, and 8 bases had no gene match. CDR3 loop: CASSQWGTGGTYNEQFF. The CDR3 region has the DNA TGTGCCAGCAGCCAATGGGGCACCGGGGGGACCTACAATGAGCAGTTCTTC.

The genes are TRBV28 and TRBJ1-4, with unresolved D. CDR3 size: 15 residues. Germline V gene sequence: CDR1 MDHEN, CDR2 SYDVKM. The V end was cut by 0 bases, the J end by 4 bases, with 9 bases between. The CDR3 DNA follows: TGTGCCAGCAGTTTATGGTCTGGGATTAATGAAAAACTGTTTTTT. Its protein is CASSLWSGINEKLFF.

The chain links TRBV29-1 to TRBJ2-1; unclear D gene. The V gene's germline CDR1 is SQVTM and CDR2 ANQGSEA. Trimming cost V 0 bases and J 8 bases, with 20 bases left between them. This CDR3 contains 16 residues. The CDR3 is CSVEDPAEIESDEQFF. The CDR3 nucleotides read TGCAGCGTTGAAGATCCGGCGGAGATAGAAAGCGATGAGCAGTTCTTC.

The chain recombines TRBV28 with TRBJ2-4; D is undetermined. Germline CDR1 reads MDHEN; CDR2 reads SYDVKM. V was clipped by 2 bases and J by 0 bases, with 11 bases between them. CDR3 length: 16 residues. CDR3 region: CASSLTDRLAKNIQYF. The CDR3 bases are TGTGCCAGCAGTTTAACAGACCGATTAGCCAAAAACATTCAGTACTTC.

Concerning this clone: Compared with germline, one end of the junction differs, possibly owing to a read error. The CDR3 spells CASSQDRGGPLGF. The CDR3 DNA reads TGCGCCAGCAGCCAAGACAGGGGCGGACCCCTCGGCTTT. The chain is built from TRBV4-1 and TRBJ1-6, with D possibly matching TRBD1 (6 bases). The CDR3 is made up of 13 amino acids. The germline V gene encodes CDR1 MGHRA and CDR2 YSYEKL.

The chain recombines TRBV6-5 with TRBJ1-1; TRBD1 is a possible D gene (5 bases). This CDR3 has 15 amino acids. Germline V gene data show CDR1 as MNHEY and CDR2 as SVGAGI. V shed 0 bases and J shed 2 bases, with 10 bases lying between them. CDR3 nucleotide sequence: TGTGCCAGCAGTTACTCGGGGGGTAGCAACACTGAAGCTTTCTTT. It translates to CASSYSGGSNTEAFF.

The chain combines TRBV5-4 with TRBJ2-7; perhaps TRBD1 as D (6 bases). CDR3 size: 16 residues. Germline-derived CDR1 and CDR2 are SGHNT and YYREEE (reference sequence). V lost 4 bases and J lost 2, with 19 bases in between. The CDR3: CASSGFSQGTTYEQYF. The CDR3 nucleotides are TGTGCCAGCAGCGGCTTCTCACAGGGTACGACCTACGAGCAGTACTTC.

This clone came up once. This chain uses TRBV11-3 with TRBJ2-3, with D possibly TRBD1 on 5 matching bases. Looked up from germline, CDR1 is SGHNT and CDR2 is YENEEA. The length of the CDR3 is 13 residues. Trimming removed 5 bases from V and 2 bases from J, with 8 bases in between. CDR3 sequence: CASSQGSTDTQYF. CDR3 nucleotides: TGTGCCAGCAGCCAGGGATCCACAGATACGCAGTATTTT. Full variable domain (missing parts from reference TRBV11-3 and TRBJ2-3): EAGVVQSPRYKIIEKKQPVAFWCNPISGHNTLYWYLQNLGQGPELLIRYENEEAVDDSQLPKDRFSAERLKGVDSTLKIQPAELGDSAVYLCASSQGSTDTQYFGPGTRLTVL.

The genes are TRBV2 and TRBJ2-7; D uncertain. V gave up 8 bases and J gave up 2 bases, with 10 bases separating them. The V gene's germline CDR1 is SNHLY and CDR2 FYNNEI. This CDR3 comprises 12 residues. The DNA of the CDR3 is TGTGCCAGCCTTGGTGCCCCCTACGAGCAGTACTTC. It encodes CASLGAPYEQYF.

Only a few counts were recorded for this clone. The chain is built from TRBV2 and TRBJ2-3, with TRBD2 matching over 8 bases. The CDR3 runs to 15 residues. Germline CDR1 and CDR2: SNHLY and FYNNEI. The CDR3 reads CGMSGAGAHVDTQYF. CDR3 nucleotides: TGTGGAATGTCTGGAGCGGGAGCGCACGTGGATACGCAGTATTTT.

The genes are TRBV10-2 and TRBJ2-7, with D unclear. Germline V gene data show CDR1 as WSHSY and CDR2 as SAAADI. The CDR3 sequence is 11 residues long. Trimming took 6 bases from V and 1 from J, leaving 4 bases between them. The CDR3 is CASSESYEQYF. The CDR3 bases are TGCGCCAGCAGCGAATCCTACGAGCAGTACTTC.